The present T cell receptor beta chain was sequenced within a study of cytomegalovirus exposure and HLA in healthy donors. Overall study: Researchers previously reported finding 117 million unique TCR beta sequences from about 179 million T cells.

With 4 bases removed from V and 1 base from J, the gap between germline ends came to 11 bases. The CDR3 length is 14 residues. Germline V gene data show CDR1 as SQVTM and CDR2 as ANQGSEA. This clone was counted a few times. The PCR contained 60 Vbeta and 13 Jbeta primers. Original handling: A follow-up analysis tallied about 80 million unique TCR beta chains, 8.5 million to 14 million shared. Profiled with immunoSEQ multiplex PCR; TCRdb holds only in-frame clones, not every one. D and trimming were read from the DNA, whereas the V and J calls and clone size are those reported in that table. The table has roughly 200,000 clones, around 77% seen once.

The chain carries TRBV29-1 and TRBJ2-1; D is possibly TRBD2 (6 bases). The specimen was PBMCs. The TCR originated in a woman younger than 45 in good health and CMV-seronegative. The CDR3: CSVAGGRSYNEQFF. CDR3 nucleotide sequence: TGCAGCGTTGCCGGGGGTCGTTCCTACAATGAGCAGTTCTTC.